The present entry profiles one T cell receptor (beta chain) with its context. Its antigen is not known. Clones were sequenced by immunoSEQ multiplex PCR, and TCRdb holds only the in-frame ones, with some missing. The sample lists 200,000 to 250,000 clones, about 83% occurring once. Germline V CDR1 and CDR2: MNHEY, SVGAGI. This CDR3 region has 13 residues. Trimming took off 5 bases at V and 4 bases at J, with 11 bases between the two ends. The entry originates in a study of cytomegalovirus exposure and HLA in healthy donors. Study-wide background: The roughly 120 validation repertoires and the approximately 690 first-cohort repertoires shared a platform, a later analysis reported.

Study conclusions and caveats: Investigators reported some 150 TCR beta chains as tied to cytomegalovirus. Reports credit the classifier with highly specific, highly sensitive diagnosis of cytomegalovirus status. TCR sequences were mostly rare, though some public TCRs occurred in many donors.

This chain connects TRBV6-5 to TRBJ1-2; D not certain. The origin of this receptor is a man aged 18 to 30 in good health and CMV-seronegative. Material: PBMCs. In nucleotides, the CDR3 is TGTGCCAGCAGTAGTTACCGGTCCTATGGCTACACCTTC. Amino acids: CASSSYRSYGYTF.